This record looks at one T cell receptor (beta chain) sequence and its context. Its target is not known. The sample is drawn from a study of T cell repertoires in cytomegalovirus infection. Study at large: CMV epitopes, recently identified HLA-C-restricted and well-studied HLA-B-restricted, were used. Points from the study as a whole: HLA-C-restricted CMV clonotypes gave the most frequent clonotype in two of eight donors.

TCRdb called the reads again in MiXCR, with one record for every CDR3 protein. The sample yields some 920,000 distinct CDR3 sequences, roughly a third seen once. The CDR3 length is 15 residues. The V end was cut by 2 bases, the J end by 7 bases, with 18 bases between. In germline, CDR1 is SGHVS, CDR2 FNYEAQ. The chain recombines TRBV7-6 with TRBJ2-7; the D gene could be TRBD1 or TRBD2 (6 bases each). The sample consisted of cultured CD8+ T cells from PBMCs, taken from culture after CMV antigen stimulation. The receptor was isolated from a human donor in good health (CMV status not recorded). Some clones in this sample may be carry-over from other donors' samples. CDR3 protein: CASSLRTGAGREQYF. The CDR3, as DNA: TGTGCCAGCAGCTTACGAACGGGGGCAGGGAGGGAGCAGTACTTC.